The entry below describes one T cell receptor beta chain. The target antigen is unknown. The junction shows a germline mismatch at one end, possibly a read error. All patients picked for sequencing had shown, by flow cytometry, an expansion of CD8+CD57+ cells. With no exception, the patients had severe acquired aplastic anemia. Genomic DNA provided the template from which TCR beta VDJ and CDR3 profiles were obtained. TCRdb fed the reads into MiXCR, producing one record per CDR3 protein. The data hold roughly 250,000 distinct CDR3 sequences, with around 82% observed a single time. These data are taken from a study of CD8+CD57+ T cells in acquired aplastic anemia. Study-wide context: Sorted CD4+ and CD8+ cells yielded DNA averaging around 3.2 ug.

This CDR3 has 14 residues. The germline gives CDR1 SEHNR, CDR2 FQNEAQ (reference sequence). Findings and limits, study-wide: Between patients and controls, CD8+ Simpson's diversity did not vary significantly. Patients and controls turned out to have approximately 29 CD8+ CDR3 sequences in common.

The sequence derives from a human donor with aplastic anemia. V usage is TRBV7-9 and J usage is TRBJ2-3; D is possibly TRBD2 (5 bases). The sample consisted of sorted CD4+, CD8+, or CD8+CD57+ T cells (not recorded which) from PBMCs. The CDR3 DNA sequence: TGTGCCAGCAGCTTAGGGTCACTAGAAGATACGCAGTACTTT. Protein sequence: CASSLGSLEDTQYF.